This T cell receptor beta chain originates from a study of response to subunit inactivated influenza vaccine. Whole-study results and caveats: After each seasonal influenza vaccination, few new T cells are recruited, the authors suggested.

This clonotype was observed a few times. Its antigen is currently unknown. Trimming stripped 3 bases from V and 0 bases from J, with 15 bases between. The CDR3 length is 17 residues. Per germline, CDR1 LGHDT and CDR2 YNNKEL (reference sequence). TCRdb analysed the RT-PCR reads with MiXCR anew, one entry per CDR3 protein. Here the sample spans about 700,000 distinct CDR3 sequences, 13% to 15% being singletons. Sequenced here: PBMCs from blood, sampled approximately 15 days before vaccination. This sequence originates from a man in his fifties who received an inactivated influenza vaccine. This sequence joins TRBV3-1 and TRBJ2-4; D is perhaps TRBD1 or TRBD2 (6 bases each). The CDR3 nucleotides read TGTGCCAGCAGCCAGCAGGGGACTTTATTAGCCAAAAACATTCAGTACTTC. The encoded protein is CASSQQGTLLAKNIQYF.